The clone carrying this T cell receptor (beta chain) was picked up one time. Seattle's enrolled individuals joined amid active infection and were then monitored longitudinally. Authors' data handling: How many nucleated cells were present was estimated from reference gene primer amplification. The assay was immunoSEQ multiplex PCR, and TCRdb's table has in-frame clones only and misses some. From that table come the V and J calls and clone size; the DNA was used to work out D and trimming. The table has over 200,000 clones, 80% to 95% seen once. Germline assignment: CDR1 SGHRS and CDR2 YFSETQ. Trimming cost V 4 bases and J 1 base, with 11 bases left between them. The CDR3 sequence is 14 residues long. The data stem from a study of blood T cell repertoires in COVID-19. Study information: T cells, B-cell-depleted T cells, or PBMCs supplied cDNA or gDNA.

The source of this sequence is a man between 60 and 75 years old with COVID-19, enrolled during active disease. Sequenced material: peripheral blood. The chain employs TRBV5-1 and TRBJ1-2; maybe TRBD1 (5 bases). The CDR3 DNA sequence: TGCGCCAGCAGCCACCCGGGACTTAACTATGGCTACACCTTC. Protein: CASSHPGLNYGYTF.